The 11 T cell receptor beta chains presented below share a single source sample, sequenced in a study of control samples from healthy donors and cancer patients. Measured with immunoSEQ multiplex PCR; TCRdb has only the in-frame clones, and not every one. The sample consists of about 75,000 clones, 75% to 90% of them appearing once. The sample consisted of blood. These receptors all stem from a man aged 50 to 59 in good health.

V is TRBV30 and J is TRBJ1-2; D not certain. CDR3 length: 17 residues. Trimming took off 0 bases at V and 1 base at J, with 18 bases between the two ends. Germline V gene lookup returns CDR1 GTSNPN and CDR2 SVGIG (reference sequence). In DNA form, the CDR3 reads TGTGCCTGGAGTGTATACTTTGGCGTGAACATTAACTATGGCTACACCTTC. Translating it yields CAWSVYFGVNINYGYTF.

This rearrangement joins TRBV3-1 (or the pseudogene TRBV3-2) to TRBJ2-7; 7 bases agree with TRBD2. This CDR3 contains 13 residues. The V gene's germline CDR1 is LGHDT and CDR2 YNNKEL (reference sequence). J lost 5 bases, V lost 4 bases, and 5 bases had no gene match. The CDR3, as DNA: TGTGCCAGCAGCCGGGACTACCGTCACGAGCAGTACTTC. The encoded protein is CASSRDYRHEQYF.

The chain couples TRBV18 to TRBJ2-4; 7 nucleotides align to TRBD1. This CDR3 is 15 amino acids long. V shed 6 bases, J shed 9 bases, and the junction held 14 bases outside the gene matches. CDR1 is KGHSH, CDR2 LQKENI, per germline. The CDR3: CASSPSRDPGGIQYF. The CDR3 DNA sequence: TGTGCCAGCTCTCCGTCCCGGGACCCAGGGGGCATTCAGTACTTC. Drawing the rest from reference TRBV18 and TRBJ2-4, the complete variable domain is NAGVMQNPRHLVRRRGQEARLRCSPMKGHSHVYWYRQLPEEGLKFMVYLQKENIIDESGMPKERFSAEFPKEGPSILRIQQVVRGDSAAYFCASSPSRDPGGIQYFGAGTRLSVL.

The chain recombines TRBV7-9 with TRBJ2-5; possibly TRBD2 for D (6 bases). The CDR3 contains 15 residues. Germline values: CDR1 SEHNR, CDR2 FQNEAQ (reference sequence). Trimming took off 5 bases at V and 1 base at J, with 14 bases between the two ends. CDR3 protein: CASSRGITTQETQYF. The CDR3, as DNA: TGTGCCAGCAGCCGGGGGATCACGACCCAAGAGACCCAGTACTTC. Full variable domain (rest looked up from reference TRBV7-9 and TRBJ2-5): DTGVSQNPRHKITKRGQNVTFRCDPISEHNRLYWYRQTLGQGPEFLTYFQNEAQLEKSRLLSDRFSAERPKGSFSTLEIQRTEQGDSAMYLCASSRGITTQETQYFGPGTRLLVL.

The V gene is TRBV4-2, the J gene TRBJ2-7; no clear D gene. The V gene's germline CDR1 is LGHNA and CDR2 YNFKEQ. The CDR3 runs 14 residues. Trimming stripped 0 bases from V and 3 bases from J, with 9 bases between. CDR3 sequence (DNA): TGTGCCAGCAGCCAAGATAAGCGCTTCTACGAGCAGTACTTC. Translated, it gives CASSQDKRFYEQYF.

Concerning this clone: One end of the junction varies from germline; a read error may be responsible. The chain links TRBV9 to TRBJ2-6, with D unclear. CDR1 is SGDLS, CDR2 YYNGEE, per germline. This CDR3 region has 15 residues. The CDR3 spells CASSVVISGPNVLTF. CDR3 nucleotides: TGTGCCAGCAGCGTAGTTATATCTGGGCCCAACGTCCTGACTTTC.

The chain's CDR3 is CASSLGGLAREQYF. For the CDR3, the DNA is TGTGCCAGCAGCTTAGGGGGACTAGCGCGGGAGCAGTACTTC. The rearrangement uses TRBV7-8 and TRBJ2-7, with 10 bases lining up with TRBD2. This CDR3 has 14 residues. The V segment lost 1 base and the J segment 7 bases; nucleotides outside the gene matches: 4. CDR1 SGHVS and CDR2 FQNEAQ come from the germline V gene.

The genes are TRBV5-4 and TRBJ2-3; TRBD2 matches 8 bases. V shed 0 bases, J shed 3 bases, and the junction held 3 bases outside the gene matches. This CDR3 spans 15 amino acids. Germline V lookup: CDR1 SGHNT, CDR2 YYREEE (reference sequence). CDR3 bases: TGTGCCAGCAGCTTGGGCGGCGGGAGGACAGATACGCAGTATTTT. Residues: CASSLGGGRTDTQYF. Based on the CDR3 plus reference TRBV5-4 and TRBJ2-3, the full variable domain is ETGVTQSPTHLIKTRGQQVTLRCSSQSGHNTVSWYQQALGQGPQFIFQYYREEENGRGNFPPRFSGLQFPNYSSELNVNALELDDSALYLCASSLGGGRTDTQYFGPGTRLTVL.

The chain uses TRBV4-1 and TRBJ1-5; tentatively, D is TRBD1 (5 bases). V lost 0 bases and J lost 3, with 9 bases in between. Germline lookup yields CDR1 MGHRA and CDR2 YSYEKL. The CDR3 covers 15 residues. CDR3 DNA: TGCGCCAGCAGCCAAGATCGACAGTACAATCAGCCCCAGCATTTT. Translated: CASSQDRQYNQPQHF.

The chain carries TRBV6-2 or TRBV6-3 and TRBJ1-1; D remains ambiguous. Germline CDR1 MNHEY, CDR2 SVGEGT. The CDR3 is made up of 17 amino acids. The V and J ends lost 2 bases and 2 bases respectively, with 18 bases between them. The chain's CDR3 is CASSYRRKAVQNTEAFF. The CDR3 DNA follows: TGTGCCAGCAGTTACCGTAGGAAAGCGGTACAAAACACTGAAGCTTTCTTT.

The CDR3: CASSSTGSNTGELFF. The CDR3 coding sequence is TGTGCCAGCAGCTCAACAGGGTCGAACACCGGGGAGCTGTTTTTT. V gene TRBV11-2 combines with J gene TRBJ2-2; D is perhaps TRBD1 (6 bases). The CDR3 runs 15 residues. Germline values: CDR1 SGHAT, CDR2 FQNNGV. Deletions cut 4 bases from V and 0 bases from J, with 9 bases between.